The rows below give T cell receptor beta chains drawn from one sample of a study of cytomegalovirus exposure and HLA in healthy donors. Assay used: immunoSEQ multiplex PCR; TCRdb lists only in-frame clones, some missing. Of about 130,000 clones in the sample, 82% were seen once. Sequenced sample: PBMCs. The receptors originated from a boy younger than 18 in good health and CMV-seronegative. The CDR3 runs from the conserved cysteine through the conserved F or W. Clone sizes are given selectively: once, few, many, or a class where the clone is expanded.

CDR3 protein	V gene	J gene	clone size
CALYRLANNNEQFF	TRBV30	TRBJ2-1	-
CASSTEPGMGGQPQHF	TRBV7-2	TRBJ1-5	-
CAWSTGHLNTEAFF	TRBV30	TRBJ1-1	-
CASSLTSSDTQYF	TRBV7-3	TRBJ2-3	-
CAWSDKAWTRGTSGWQTQYF	TRBV30	TRBJ2-5	-
CASSLGLAGEEQFF	TRBV7-6	TRBJ2-1	-
CASSQDPKYEQYF	TRBV4-1	TRBJ2-7	-
CASSMERDNGYTF	TRBV19	TRBJ1-2	-
CASSRPGANVLTF	TRBV11-3	TRBJ2-6	-
CSGSGGPRDTQYF	TRBV29-1	TRBJ2-3	-
CATSRGGTFYYEQYF	TRBV15	-	-
CASSGGTAGAVEQFF	TRBV5-8	TRBJ2-1	once
CASSLSGQGAGGYTF	TRBV5-1	TRBJ1-2	-
CATQPSRTSTDTQYF	TRBV2	TRBJ2-3	-
CASSKDRGLNTEAFF	TRBV6-1	TRBJ1-1	few
CASSATGHSNQPQHF	TRBV6-1	TRBJ1-5	-
CASTTFSGMTNEQFF	TRBV5-1	TRBJ2-1	-
CAWSSTGDYGYTF	TRBV30	TRBJ1-2	-
CASTRANENTEAFF	TRBV19	TRBJ1-1	-
CASRGLGEQYF	TRBV2	-	-
CASSRTSGSTDTQYF	TRBV6-5	TRBJ2-3	-
CASSPAGDNQPQHF	TRBV5-5	TRBJ1-5	-
CASSLGLAGDTQYF	TRBV5-1	TRBJ2-3	-
CASSSSGTNEQYF	TRBV27	TRBJ2-7	-
CASSEGLAGDNEQFF	TRBV6-4	TRBJ2-1	-
CASRESGNTEAFF	TRBV7-9	TRBJ1-1	-
CASSQGRGAYNEQFF	TRBV4-1	TRBJ2-1	-
CASSFREGTDTQYF	TRBV5-5	TRBJ2-3	-
CASSLRAAGLQHEQFF	TRBV6-5	TRBJ2-1	-
CSSSPTGNEQFF	TRBV7-9	TRBJ2-1	-
CASSFDSGAYNEQFF	TRBV27	TRBJ2-1	once
CAWEKGGDYGYTF	TRBV30	TRBJ1-2	once
CASSPRGLAQTDTQYF	TRBV7-8	TRBJ2-3	-
CASSPGETGTYEQYF	TRBV7-9	TRBJ2-7	-
CASSGDRNPYNEQFF	TRBV27	TRBJ2-1	few
CASSHGPHSFPRGADNEQFF	TRBV23-1	TRBJ2-1	-
CASSRSTSGGRFQEQYF	TRBV4-3	TRBJ2-7	few
CASSLVRETQYF	TRBV7-2	TRBJ2-5	-
CASSPLDRGIYEQYF	TRBV18	TRBJ2-7	once
CAWTLRGSGNTIYF	TRBV30	TRBJ1-3	-
CASSISEKLFF	TRBV19	TRBJ1-4	once
CASSRTGGPSILGELFF	TRBV19	TRBJ2-2	-
CASSYRDPSYNEQFF	TRBV2	TRBJ2-1	-
CASVLENTEAFF	TRBV2	TRBJ1-1	-
CASSQWSQAFF	TRBV16	TRBJ1-1	-
CASSLLEDEQYF	TRBV5-6	TRBJ2-7	-
CAISEPPTSGNTEAFF	TRBV10-3	TRBJ1-1	-
CASSTDRYEQYF	TRBV7-9	TRBJ2-7	few
CASSPRGTETQYF	TRBV7-2	TRBJ2-5	-
CAWSDRAGELFF	TRBV30	TRBJ2-2	-
CASSEVGLNNEQFF	TRBV6-1	TRBJ2-1	-
CASSVGPGGEEQYF	TRBV7-2	TRBJ2-7	-
CASETSGVQETQYF	TRBV6-1	TRBJ2-5	-
CAWTTGLSSYNSPLHF	TRBV30	TRBJ1-6	-
CASSLAYGVGEKLFF	TRBV5-1	TRBJ1-4	once
CSVEDGGNYEQYF	TRBV29-1	TRBJ2-7	-
CASSPDSLSDPYEQYF	TRBV11-2	TRBJ2-7	-
CASSPAGQIVMETQYF	TRBV7-9	TRBJ2-5	-
CASSSGQGAETQYF	TRBV5-6	TRBJ2-5	-
CASSQGQGASDGYTF	TRBV4-3	TRBJ1-2	-